Sequencing of this TCR beta chain was carried out in a study of blood T cell repertoires in COVID-19. As for the study in general: Collection of acute and convalescent COVID-19 samples took place in the United States, Italy and Spain. The cDNA or gDNA used as material had been derived from T cells, B-cell-depleted T cells, or PBMCs.

In regard to this clone: One end of the junction fails to match germline, which may point to a read error.

CDR3 size: 13 residues. Germline values: CDR1 WNHNN, CDR2 SYGVQD (reference sequence). As processed by the authors: Researchers report that nucleated cell counts were estimated from reference gene primer amplification. The method was immunoSEQ multiplex PCR; TCRdb's version includes in-frame clones alone and lacks a portion of them. D and trimming were read from the DNA, whereas the V and J calls and clone size are those reported in that table. The table records under 250,000 clones, more than 70% of them present only once. The chain employs TRBV10-1 and TRBJ2-7; 11 bases match TRBD1. Specimen: peripheral blood. The receptor was derived from a middle-aged man with active or convalescent COVID-19. CDR3 residues: CASSEGDRGSLNF. The CDR3 DNA follows: TGCGCCAGCAGTGAAGGGGACAGGGGGAGTTTGAACTTC.